This is a list of T cell receptor beta chains from one sample in a study of tumor and adjacent non-tumor tissue in lung cancer. TCRdb used MiXCR to reprocess the multiplex PCR reads, holding one entry per CDR3 protein. The sample holds about 120,000 distinct CDR3 sequences, around three fifths seen once. The specimen sequenced was lung tumor tissue. These receptors all stem from a man aged 30 to 39 with non-small cell lung cancer. The conserved cysteine and the conserved F or W are not part of the CDR3 here. Clone sizes are given selectively: once, few, many, or a class where the clone is expanded.

clone_size | v_call | cdr3_aa
few | TRBV6-5 | ASSYGILGETQY
once | TRBV11-2 | ASGMGTDEQY
NA | TRBV11-1 | ASGANTYQETQY
NA | TRBV6-1 | ANSKWHGYEQY
once | TRBV10-3 | AISDDNKLAYVQY
many | TRBV6-6 | ASSHIRGRTSGGNQPQH
few | TRBV6-2/TRBV6-3 | ASSYSWIGQSQH
NA | TRBV11-2 | ASSQGWDWGQETQY
NA | TRBV4-1 | ASSPTLRDIYGYT
NA | TRBV5-1 | ASNKRLAGDDKQF
NA | TRBV11-3 | ASSLGAGSSTDTQY
many | TRBV20-1 | SANQRGLGEQF
NA | TRBV10-3 | AINSGQSYNSPLH
many | TRBV20-1 | SARDLAGLGGYT
NA | TRBV11-2 | TSSSGLGAGTQETQY
NA | TRBV6-1 | VSSEGLPSRGYT
NA | TRBV11-2 | ANSLYASAAYNEQF
NA | TRBV20-1 | SARYARDTHNEQF
NA | TRBV11-2 | ASSYSWTDGNGQF
many | TRBV11-2 | ASSKGLFGNQPQH
many | TRBV20-1 | SARDTVERVYNEQF
NA | TRBV5-4 | ASSFGPLDRAPLH
NA | TRBV28 | ASSFGAGQGTLREKLF
many | TRBV20-1 | SALTSGYEQY
NA | TRBV6-2/TRBV6-3 | ASRWWNTEAF
many | TRBV14 | ASSQDREGPHY
NA | TRBV5-4 | ASSLEGLYINPSYELY
NA | TRBV6-5 | ASSYNPENPAYGDT
NA | TRBV20-1 | SARDTTRGGPSLYNEQF
few | TRBV7-9 | ASGLAGGDTQY
few | TRBV4-1 | ASSQEFSLAGGRDEQF
NA | TRBV12-3/TRBV12-4 | ASSHLTPEEQY
NA | TRBV29-1 | SHQRAAGEQF
NA | TRBV20-1 | SARDFKGYSNQPQH
NA | TRBV12-3/TRBV12-4 | ASTRLAGGDIQY
NA | TRBV29-1 | SAGGPKVGGEQF
few | TRBV5-5 | ASSSSTGGEKLF
few | TRBV4-1 | SSSQDGGLAGGAETQY
NA | TRBV4-1 | ASRKPGQPSEANVLT
few | TRBV5-4 | ASSPSPAGNSPLH
NA | TRBV6-1 | ASRGIGQSGTQY
many | TRBV20-1 | SASGESGGLEYEQY
NA | TRBV11-1 | VSSLNYMSTEAF
few | TRBV6-2/TRBV6-3 | ASRAGGHTGELF
NA | TRBV24-1 | ATSDSSHRGRTEAF
many | TRBV6-1 | ASSEGGSDAGELF
few | TRBV11-1 | ASESRDRVTEAF
NA | TRBV7-9 | ASSGTGKETQY
many | TRBV6-1 | ASSEARKAYTSLGYT
few | TRBV6-5 | ASSPPGQAEHY
NA | TRBV4-1 | ARSQDLCRGNEKLF
NA | TRBV20-1 | SVNSGTADNEQF
many | TRBV6-1 | ASRTGALSYEQY
few | TRBV24-1 | ATAAWETDKNEQF
NA | TRBV29-1 | SVTTSRSLNEQY
NA | TRBV6-1 | ASSKRQALANSPLH
NA | TRBV6-5 | ASSLQGSYDYT
NA | TRBV4-1 | ASSQVETGQTYGRY
NA | TRBV11-3 | VVPQDLIPYEQY
NA | TRBV5-6 | AGSLATGGNQPQH